The present TCR beta chain was sequenced within a study of tumor-infiltrating lymphocytes in primary liver carcinoma. Blood RNA was derived from unsorted whole blood, and germline DNA was extracted too. The study, taken as a whole, reports: Researchers found tumor-adjacent and tumor-blood pairs overlapped less than tumor region pairs.

With a constant-region primer, TCR beta cDNA was made from about 0.5 ug of total RNA. ARM-PCR, slightly modified, supplied the TCR beta libraries through three nested multiplex PCR rounds. A C-beta reverse primer and TRBV1-TRBV30 forward primers served in each of the first two PCR rounds, at roughly 10 cycles apiece. In TCRdb, the multiplex PCR reads were re-called with MiXCR into one record per CDR3 protein. The sample gives fewer than 400,000 distinct CDR3 sequences, around three fifths of which show up once; around 15% is in the top ten. Comment on this clonotype: What it binds is unknown. One junction end does not reproduce the germline sequence, and a read error may be involved.

The CDR3 covers 16 residues. CDR1 is SGHNT and CDR2 is YYREEE in the germline V gene (reference sequence). The sequenced material came from peripheral blood. The chain has TRBV5-4 and TRBJ2-6; TRBD1 might be the D (6 bases). The sequence was obtained from a woman aged 25 to 39 with primary liver carcinoma and hepatitis B virus infection. For the CDR3, the DNA is TGTGCCAGCAGACCGGGGACAAGCTCTGGGGCCAACGTCCTGACATTC. Protein product: CASRPGTSSGANVLTF.